Presented here are 26 T cell receptor beta chains from one specimen sequenced in a study of regulatory T cells in long-lasting Graves disease. According to the study, TCR beta libraries were built with iRepertoire HTBI primers and CDR3-region Arm-PCR. Each CDR3 protein gets one entry after TCRdb re-called the multiplex PCR reads with MiXCR. The sample includes approximately 480,000 distinct CDR3 sequences, about 16% of them seen just once. Regarding time point: newly diagnosed GD, antithyroid drugs for less than 3 months. Following extraction of RNA from PBMCs, that RNA was used to make the TCR library. These sequences were also reported in another study, on T cells in Graves' hyperthyroidism and ophthalmopathy.

The sample in question was peripheral blood mononuclear cells (PBMCs), obtained at new diagnosis, from a patient treated with antithyroid drugs. The origin of the receptors is a man aged 35-49 years with Graves disease.

This clonotype was seen ten or more times. This chain connects TRBV28 to TRBJ2-5; 10 nucleotides line up with TRBD2. CDR1 and CDR2 (germline): MDHEN, SYDVKM. The CDR3 is 16 residues long. Trimming at V came to 7 bases and at J to 5 bases, leaving 13 bases not matched to a gene. In DNA, the CDR3 is TGTGCCAGCAACCAGGGAGGGACTAGCGAACTGGAGACCCAGTACTTC. The encoded protein is CASNQGGTSELETQYF.

This clonotype was counted at least ten times. The chain couples TRBV20-1 to TRBJ1-5, with D perhaps TRBD1 (6 bases). The germline CDR1 and CDR2 sequences are DFQATT and SNEGSKA (reference sequence). V lost 6 bases to trimming and J lost 2 bases, with 11 bases between them. CDR3 length: 13 amino acids. The CDR3 coding sequence is TGCAGTGCAAATCGACAGGGCAATCAGCCCCAGCATTTT. The encoded protein is CSANRQGNQPQHF.

The chain couples TRBV6-5 to TRBJ1-4; 7 positions agree with TRBD1. CDR1 is MNHEY and CDR2 is SVGAGI in the germline V gene. CDR3 length: 16 amino acids. J lost 2 bases, V lost 0 bases, and 3 bases had no gene match. The CDR3: CASSYSQGGTNEKLFF. The CDR3 DNA reads TGTGCCAGCAGTTACTCGCAGGGGGGGACTAATGAAAAACTGTTTTTT.

The gene calls are TRBV19 and TRBJ2-1, with TRBD1 matching over 10 bases. V trimming: 4 bases; J trimming: 2 bases; junction bases outside the gene matches: 14. Germline V CDR1 and CDR2: LNHDA, SQIVND (reference sequence). The CDR3 loop spans 19 amino acids. Here the CDR3 reads CASSTAGTGVLGTYNEQFF. CDR3 coding DNA: TGTGCCAGTAGTACAGCCGGGACAGGGGTGCTAGGCACCTACAATGAGCAGTTCTTC.

This clonotype was observed at least ten times. This chain uses TRBV4-2 with TRBJ2-5, with D hard to call. V gave up 1 base and J gave up 5 bases, with 11 bases separating them. Germline V gene data show CDR1 as LGHNA and CDR2 as YNFKEQ. The CDR3 extends over 14 amino acids. The CDR3 is CASSQVTGEETQYF. The DNA of the CDR3 is TGTGCCAGCAGCCAAGTGACGGGCGAGGAGACCCAGTACTTC.

This clonotype was seen ten or more times. The chain combines TRBV19 with TRBJ2-7, with 9 bases fitting TRBD1. The V gene end was trimmed by 6 bases and the J gene end by 6 bases; junction bases not matched to a gene: 6. From germline, CDR1 is LNHDA and CDR2 SQIVND (reference sequence). There are 13 residues in the CDR3. CDR3 sequence (DNA): TGTGCCAGTAGCCACAGGGGGCGAGGCGAGCAGTACTTC. Its translation is CASSHRGRGEQYF. The full variable domain, its missing parts supplied by reference TRBV19 and TRBJ2-7, is DGGITQSPKYLFRKEGQNVTLSCEQNLNHDAMYWYRQDPGQGLRLIYYSQIVNDFQKGDIAEGYSVSREKKESFPLTVTSAQKNPTAFYLCASSHRGRGEQYFGPGTRLTVT.

This clonotype was counted a few times. V and J are TRBV24-1 and TRBJ1-4; the D is unclear. The CDR3 runs 14 residues. The ends were cut back, 2 bases at V and 7 bases at J, with 10 bases in the middle. Germline lookup yields CDR1 KGHDR and CDR2 SFDVKD. The DNA of the CDR3 is TGTGCCACCAGTGATTCCTCAAAGGGTGAAAAACTGTTTTTT. Protein: CATSDSSKGEKLFF.

This clonotype has a count of ten or more. V is TRBV11-2 and J is TRBJ2-7; D is uncertain. This CDR3 has 12 residues. Trimming cost V 3 bases and J 3 bases, with 6 bases left between them. The germline V gene has CDR1 SGHAT and CDR2 FQNNGV. The CDR3 DNA sequence: TGTGCCAGCAGCTTCGGCAGCTACGAGCAGTACTTC. Amino acids: CASSFGSYEQYF.

This clonotype was counted ten times or more. DNA for the CDR3: TGTGCCAGCAGCTGGGGTACCTCCGGGGAGCTGTTTTTT. It is translated as CASSWGTSGELFF. V is TRBV7-9 and J is TRBJ2-2; D is ambiguous. V was trimmed by 4 bases and J by 6 bases, leaving 9 bases between them. The CDR3 runs 13 residues. CDR1 SEHNR and CDR2 FQNEAQ come from the germline V gene (reference sequence).

This clonotype was detected many times. The chain combines TRBV20-1 with TRBJ2-2; 9 nucleotides match TRBD2. The germline gives CDR1 DFQATT, CDR2 SNEGSKA (reference sequence). This CDR3 spans 13 amino acids. V lost 4 bases to trimming and J lost 8 bases; unmatched junction nucleotides: 5. CDR3 sequence (DNA): TGCAGTGCTATAGCGGGAGCCTCAGGGGAGCTGTTTTTT. Its translation is CSAIAGASGELFF.

There are many counts of this clonotype. This chain connects TRBV6-1 to TRBJ2-7; 10 nucleotides align to TRBD1. The CDR3 extends over 15 amino acids. V lost 2 bases and J lost 5; bases outside the gene matches: 6. The V gene's germline CDR1 is MNHNS and CDR2 SASEGT. CDR3 DNA sequence: TGTGCCAGCAGTGAAATAGACAGGGGGCTTCACGAGCAGTACTTC. Translation: CASSEIDRGLHEQYF.

This clonotype was seen repeatedly, ten times or more. The chain has TRBV6-1 and TRBJ2-3; D is unresolved. The CDR3 covers 15 residues. Germline V gene data show CDR1 as MNHNS and CDR2 as SASEGT. V lost 6 bases, J lost 0 bases, and 13 bases lay in between. CDR3 protein: CASRLWSTSTDTQYF. For the CDR3, the DNA is TGTGCCAGCAGGCTGTGGAGCACTAGCACAGATACGCAGTATTTT.

This clonotype appeared many times. The gene calls are TRBV18 and TRBJ1-6; 9 positions match TRBD1. This CDR3 comprises 15 residues. CDR1 is KGHSH, CDR2 LQKENI, per germline. The ends lost 3 bases at V and 7 bases at J; junction bases unmatched: 4. This CDR3 is CASSPDRGSNSPLHF. Here the CDR3 DNA reads TGTGCCAGCTCACCGGACAGGGGATCGAATTCACCCCTCCACTTT.

The chain joins TRBV10-3 to TRBJ1-5, with TRBD1 matching over 11 bases. Per germline, CDR1 ENHRY and CDR2 SYGVKD. The CDR3 contains 14 residues. The V and J ends lost 10 bases and 5 bases, in that order; junction bases with no gene match: 7. In DNA form, the CDR3 reads TGTGCCACCTTGCTGGACAGGGGGCATCAGCCCCAGCATTTT. Its protein is CATLLDRGHQPQHF.

This clonotype was observed a few times. The chain couples TRBV11-1 to TRBJ2-6; D not certain. Germline V lookup: CDR1 SGHAT, CDR2 FQDESV (reference sequence). V lost 1 base and J lost 4, with 2 bases in between. The CDR3 is made up of 13 amino acids. CDR3: CASSLVGANVLTF. In nucleotides, the CDR3 is TGTGCCAGCAGCTTAGTCGGGGCCAACGTCCTGACTTTC.

This clonotype was observed a handful of times. The chain links TRBV7-8 to TRBJ1-2; no definite D call. V lost 0 bases, J lost 2 bases, and 10 bases lay in between. Germline values: CDR1 SGHVS, CDR2 FQNEAQ. The CDR3 extends over 15 amino acids. Written as DNA, the CDR3 is TGTGCCAGCAGCTTAGCGGACGGGAGAAACTATGGCTACACCTTC. As protein: CASSLADGRNYGYTF.

The sample holds many counts of this clonotype. The V call is TRBV7-9, the J call TRBJ2-1; 10 nucleotides line up with TRBD2. The CDR3 sequence is 16 residues long. V was pared by 5 bases and J by 4 bases, with 8 bases of the junction left unmatched. Germline V gene data show CDR1 as SEHNR and CDR2 as FQNEAQ (reference sequence). The CDR3 region has the DNA TGTGCCAGCAGCGACCCGGGACTAGCGAGTTACAATGAGCAGTTCTTC. It codes for CASSDPGLASYNEQFF.

This clonotype was seen ten or more times. The chain is built from TRBV10-3 and TRBJ2-7; the D call may be TRBD1 or TRBD2 (6 bases each). The CDR3 runs to 15 residues. V lost 3 bases and J lost 3, with 15 bases in between. Germline CDR1 is ENHRY and CDR2 is SYGVKD. The CDR3 sequence is CAISDLWGADYEQYF. For the CDR3, the DNA is TGTGCCATCAGTGATTTGTGGGGGGCCGACTACGAGCAGTACTTC.

This clonotype was counted many times. This chain joins TRBV30 and TRBJ2-7; D gene unclear. CDR1 and CDR2 from the germline V gene are GTSNPN and SVGIG (reference sequence). The V end lost 2 bases, the J end lost 7 bases, and 9 bases lay between the germline ends. The CDR3 spans 11 residues. The DNA of the CDR3 is TGTGCCTGGAGTCCCCAGAGGGAGCAGTACTTC. Its translation: CAWSPQREQYF.

There are a few counts of this clonotype. V usage is TRBV25-1 and J usage is TRBJ2-1; D call uncertain. V lost 7 bases to trimming and J lost 7 bases, with 23 bases between them. CDR1 and CDR2 (germline): MGHDK, SYGVNS. The length of the CDR3 is 16 residues. The CDR3 protein is CASTPEASPEPNEQFF. The CDR3 DNA follows: TGTGCCAGCACTCCCGAGGCGAGTCCCGAACCAAATGAGCAGTTCTTC.

This clonotype occurred a few times. The V call is TRBV5-1, the J call TRBJ2-5; no clear D gene. CDR1 is SGHRS, CDR2 YFSETQ, per germline. The CDR3 spans 14 residues. Trimming left V 4 bases short and J 1 base short, with 11 bases between. This CDR3 is CASSPSGTQETQYF. As DNA, the CDR3 is TGCGCCAGCAGCCCGTCCGGCACCCAAGAGACCCAGTACTTC.

The chain combines TRBV19 with TRBJ2-7, with D perhaps TRBD2 (5 bases). V gave up 3 bases and J gave up 4 bases, with 16 bases separating them. From germline, CDR1 is LNHDA and CDR2 SQIVND (reference sequence). The CDR3 extends over 15 amino acids. The CDR3 sequence is CASSIFLASGYEQYF. In nucleotides, the CDR3 is TGTGCCAGTAGTATCTTCCTAGCCAGTGGGTACGAGCAGTACTTC.

Many counts were recorded for this clonotype. CDR3 residues: CASSLEAAATGELFF. Here the CDR3 DNA reads TGTGCCAGCAGCTTAGAGGCGGCAGCCACCGGGGAGCTGTTTTTT. V gene TRBV7-2 combines with J gene TRBJ2-2; D uncertain. The CDR3 is 15 residues long. Trimming pared 1 base from V and 4 bases from J, leaving 10 bases between. Germline V CDR1 and CDR2: SGHTA, FQGNSA.

This clonotype has ten or more counts. The chain recombines TRBV30 with TRBJ1-4; D is perhaps TRBD1 (5 bases). V dropped 0 bases and J dropped 5 bases, with 10 bases sitting between them. The CDR3 extends over 14 amino acids. The V gene's germline CDR1 is GTSNPN and CDR2 SVGIG (reference sequence). The DNA of the CDR3 is TGTGCCTGGAGTGTACGGGGACGGAATGAAAAACTGTTTTTT. Its protein product is CAWSVRGRNEKLFF.

This clonotype came up once. The CDR3, as DNA: TGCGCCAGCAGCCAAGGTTGGGGAGAGACCCAGTACTTC. It encodes CASSQGWGETQYF. The chain employs TRBV4-1 and TRBJ2-3; no definite D call. The J call is doubtful: the DNA matches TRBJ2-5 better. The germline V gene has CDR1 MGHRA and CDR2 YSYEKL. The CDR3 length is 13 residues.

The J gene is TRBJ1-5, the V gene TRBV19, with 9 positions matching TRBD1. The CDR3 contains 14 residues. Germline CDR1 and CDR2: LNHDA and SQIVND (reference sequence). V shed 10 bases and J 3 bases; nucleotides not matched to a gene: 7. CDR3 coding DNA: TGTGCCACTACACAGGGGGCCTCCAATCAGCCCCAGCATTTT. Encoded protein: CATTQGASNQPQHF.